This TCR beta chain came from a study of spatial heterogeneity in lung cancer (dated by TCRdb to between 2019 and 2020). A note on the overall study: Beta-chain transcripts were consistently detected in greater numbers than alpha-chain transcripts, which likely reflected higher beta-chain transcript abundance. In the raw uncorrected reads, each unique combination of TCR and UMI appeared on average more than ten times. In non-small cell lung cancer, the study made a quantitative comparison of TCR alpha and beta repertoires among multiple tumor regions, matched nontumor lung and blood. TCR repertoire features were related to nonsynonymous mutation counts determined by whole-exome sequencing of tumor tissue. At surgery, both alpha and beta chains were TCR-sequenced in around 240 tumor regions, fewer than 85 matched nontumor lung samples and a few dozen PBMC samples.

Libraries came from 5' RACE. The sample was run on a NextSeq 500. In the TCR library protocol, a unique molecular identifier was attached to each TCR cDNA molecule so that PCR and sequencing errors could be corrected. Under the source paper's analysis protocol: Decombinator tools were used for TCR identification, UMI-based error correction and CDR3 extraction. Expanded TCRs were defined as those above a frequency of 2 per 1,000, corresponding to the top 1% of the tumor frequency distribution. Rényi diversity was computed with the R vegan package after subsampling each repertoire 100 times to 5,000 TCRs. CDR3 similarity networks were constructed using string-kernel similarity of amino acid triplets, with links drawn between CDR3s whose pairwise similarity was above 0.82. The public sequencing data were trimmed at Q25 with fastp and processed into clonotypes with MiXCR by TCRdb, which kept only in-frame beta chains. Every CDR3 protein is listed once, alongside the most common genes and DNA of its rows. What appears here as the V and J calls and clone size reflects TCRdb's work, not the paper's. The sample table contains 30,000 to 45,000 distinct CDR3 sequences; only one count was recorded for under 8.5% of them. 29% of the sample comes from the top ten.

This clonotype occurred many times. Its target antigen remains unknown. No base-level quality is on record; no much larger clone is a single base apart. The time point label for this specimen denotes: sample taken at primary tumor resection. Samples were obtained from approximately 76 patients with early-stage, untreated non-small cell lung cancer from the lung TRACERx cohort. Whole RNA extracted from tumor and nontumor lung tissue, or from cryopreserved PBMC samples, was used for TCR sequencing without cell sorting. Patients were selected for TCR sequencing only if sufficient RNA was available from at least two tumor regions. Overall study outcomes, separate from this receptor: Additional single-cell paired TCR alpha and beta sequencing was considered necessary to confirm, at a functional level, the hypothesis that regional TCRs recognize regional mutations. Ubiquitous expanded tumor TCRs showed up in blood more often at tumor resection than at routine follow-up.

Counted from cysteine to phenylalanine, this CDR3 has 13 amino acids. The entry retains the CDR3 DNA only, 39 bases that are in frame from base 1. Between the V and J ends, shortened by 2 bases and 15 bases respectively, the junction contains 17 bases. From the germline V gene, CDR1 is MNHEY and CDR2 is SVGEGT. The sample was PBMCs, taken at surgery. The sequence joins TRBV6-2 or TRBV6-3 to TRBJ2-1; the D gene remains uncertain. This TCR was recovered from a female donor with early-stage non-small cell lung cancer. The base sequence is TGTGCCAGCAGTTACCAAGAGAACTCGTTGGCGTTCTTC. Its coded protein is CASSYQENSLAFF.